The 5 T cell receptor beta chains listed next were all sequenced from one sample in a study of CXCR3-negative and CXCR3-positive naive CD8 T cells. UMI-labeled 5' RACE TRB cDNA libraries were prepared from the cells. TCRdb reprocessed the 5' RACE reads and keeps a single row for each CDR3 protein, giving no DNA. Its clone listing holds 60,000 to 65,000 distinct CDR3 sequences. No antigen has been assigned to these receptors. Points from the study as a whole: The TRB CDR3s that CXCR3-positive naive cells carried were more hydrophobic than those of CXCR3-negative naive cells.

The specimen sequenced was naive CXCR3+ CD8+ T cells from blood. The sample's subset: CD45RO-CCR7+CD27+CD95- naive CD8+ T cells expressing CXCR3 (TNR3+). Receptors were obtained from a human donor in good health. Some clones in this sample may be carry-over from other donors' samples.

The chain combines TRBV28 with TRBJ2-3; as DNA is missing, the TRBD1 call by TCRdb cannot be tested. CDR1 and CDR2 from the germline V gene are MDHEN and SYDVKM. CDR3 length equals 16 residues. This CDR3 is CASSFRGQGRTDTQYF.

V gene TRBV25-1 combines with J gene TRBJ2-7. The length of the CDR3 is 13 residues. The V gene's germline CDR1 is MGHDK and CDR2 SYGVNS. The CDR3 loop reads CASSLEYVREQYF.

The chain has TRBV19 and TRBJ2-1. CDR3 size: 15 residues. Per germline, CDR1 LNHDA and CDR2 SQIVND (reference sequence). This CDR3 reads CASSIRLGLYNEQFF.

This CDR3 is CASSLNFGYNEQFF. V gene TRBV7-9 combines with J gene TRBJ2-1. This CDR3 is 14 amino acids long. Germline V lookup: CDR1 SEHNR, CDR2 FQNEAQ (reference sequence).

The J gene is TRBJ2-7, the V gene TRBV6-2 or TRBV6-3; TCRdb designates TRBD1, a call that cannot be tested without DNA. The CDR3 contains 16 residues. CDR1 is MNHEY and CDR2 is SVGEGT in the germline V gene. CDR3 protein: CASRPGVGTGTYEQYF.